This TCR beta chain was profiled in a study of cytomegalovirus exposure and HLA in healthy donors (dated by TCRdb to about 2017). Context from the whole study: An earlier analysis of approximately 640 of the donors reported 276 Gb of sequence data and 117 million unique TCR beta sequences from roughly 180 million T cells. The genetic ancestry cluster associated with self-reported Caucasian donors included 65% to 90% of the roughly 360 genotyped donors. All discovery cohort repertoires had been generated on a single sequencing platform. The study was designed to test whether signatures of past pathogen exposure could be identified by cataloging public T cell receptors. The study combined high-throughput TCR immunosequencing, statistical association of individual TCRs with disease status, and machine learning to predict cytomegalovirus infection status. An early release covering roughly 580 HLA-typed donors comprised about 300 gigabases of sequencing data and approximately 85 million unique TCR sequences. In addition to the first cohort of 650 to 800 subjects, a separate validation cohort of about 120 different subjects was used. Across 398 genotyped donors of the cohort, an average of about 250,000 unique TCR beta nucleotide sequences per donor were sequenced, and roughly 20% of those sequences were non-productive. Roughly five DR-DQ haplotypes were handled as single units for association and clustering because linkage in the cohort was strong. HLA typing covered class I and class II loci at four-digit resolution. In a later genetic analysis, genome-wide SNP genotypes for about three fifths of the roughly 670 donors were used, and that subset was treated as a discovery cohort. The number of donors typed differed by locus, with 629-630 for A, B, C, DRB1 and DQB1, roughly 550 for DQA1, 600 to 610 for DPA1, and roughly 450 for DPB1. To decide whether each TCR beta V gene segment behaved as functional or pseudogenic, an earlier analysis of some 600 of the donors relied on high-throughput TCR beta sequencing. In the later analysis, no new phenotypic data were used to find candidate immune exposures; instead, reliance was placed on TCR beta sequences and their occurrence across donors. Using immunosequencing, the study profiled T cell repertoires from 500 to 800 subjects and related those repertoires to cytomegalovirus serostatus. A later analysis re-examined previously published TCR beta repertoires from hundreds of donors and added high-resolution HLA genotyping to investigate patterns of TCR occurrence. Donor age, sex, ethnicity and CMV serostatus were compiled together with the repertoire data.

In total, approximately 700 healthy bone marrow donors made up the cohort. At the time of sampling, every cohort member was nominally healthy, though immune exposures that went unrecorded were likely present. The donor tested CMV seronegative, placing the donor among the roughly 340 seronegative members of the cohort. Each donor provided a peripheral blood sample, and peripheral blood mononuclear cells were used for TCR beta sequencing. The Qiagen DNeasy Blood Extraction Kit was used to extract genomic DNA from the blood cell samples. The library was produced with the immunoSEQ multiplex PCR assay. For the multiplex PCR, a mixture combining 60 forward primers for TCR Vbeta segments and 13 reverse primers for TCR Jbeta segments was used. The CDR3 region of rearranged TCR beta genes was amplified from genomic DNA by a multiplex PCR assay. The amplified TCR beta libraries were sequenced on the Illumina HiSeq System as 87-base-pair reads. The source study handled its data this way. In a later analysis, tens of millions of unique TCR beta chains were counted across the 650 to 700 repertoires, and around 11 million of these chains were shared by at least two donors. Raw reads were error-corrected and collapsed into unique sequences by a nearest-neighbor algorithm in which closely related sequences were merged to remove PCR and sequencing errors. Alignment of CDR3 sequences to IMGT reference sequences was used to assign V, D and J gene segments. Each retained sequence needed at least a six-nucleotide match to both a V gene segment and a J gene segment. A rearrangement was called productive if the CDR3 had no stop codons and remained in frame with V and J, and every other rearrangement was called non-productive. Following IMGT convention, CDR3 was defined as the stretch from the second conserved V-encoded cysteine up to the conserved J-encoded phenylalanine. The earlier analysis of fewer than 750 of the donors excluded sequences that lacked an unambiguous match to a single V gene segment. In an earlier analysis of 450 to 700 of the donors, V segments were called functional above 56.7% productive rearrangements and were called segregating when the between-donor standard deviation exceeded 5%. A statistical classification framework was built to diagnose cytomegalovirus status from the catalog of TCR beta chain sequences. A later analysis assigned V and J genes by comparing TCR nucleotide sequences with IMGT/GENE-DB human TR gene sequences. A later analysis assigned CDR3 sequences and most-parsimonious VDJ recombination scenarios with the TCRdist pipeline. In a later analysis, each TCR beta chain was defined by its CDR3 amino acid sequence together with its V-gene family, and reads lacking a unique V-gene family were excluded. In a later analysis, approximately 640 highly shared, low-generation-probability nucleotide sequences were removed to address suspected cross-contamination and a sequencing artifact. In a later analysis, a clonal expansion index was calculated for each public chain from normalized within-repertoire ranks of inferred template counts. A later analysis computed generation probabilities with a VDJ recombination model fitted to out-of-frame rearrangements, and checked the results against IGoR. Hypergeometric tests were used in a later analysis to score TCR-TCR, TCR-HLA and TCR-CMV co-occurrence, with a repertoire-size bias correction applied to the TCR pairs. A later analysis estimated false discovery rates by permuting HLA or CMV assignments 20 times. In a later analysis, co-occurring TCRs were grouped using DBSCAN, and TCRdist sequence similarity was added for clustering within HLA-allele-positive subsets. Repertoires with fewer than 30,000 or more than 120,000 public chains were left out of co-occurrence clustering, as were four to six repertoires with anomalous nucleotide sharing. TCRdb retrieved this table from immuneACCESS and kept in-frame rearrangements only. Not all clones are present; in checked studies, unresolved V genes account for under half, and no reason is known for the remainder. That table gives V, J and clone size, and the DNA gave D and trimming. The sample table lists 150,000 to 170,000 clones, around 72% of them with a count of one. Clones ranked in the top ten supply about 1.3% of the sample.

The full study reports these points: When HLA alleles, especially DR and DQ, strongly co-occurred, attributing TCR associations to individual alleles was difficult. Three of the identified cytomegalovirus-associated TCR beta chains were confirmed in vitro to be specific for cytomegalovirus antigens. A cluster of highly shared sequence variants was judged likely to be a technical artifact of the sequencing pipeline. In a later analysis, most CMV-associated TCR beta chains were found to appear HLA-restricted, with HLA associations seemingly driven largely by CMV exposure. Most TCR sequences were seen in very few donors, while some public TCRs were found in many individuals. According to a later analysis, parvovirus B19, influenza, CMV and Epstein-Barr virus appeared linked to several top co-occurrence clusters. Because counts were too low, approximately 18 rarely observed V segments, including chromosome 9 orphons, were excluded from the earlier analysis of about 500 of the donors. Linkage disequilibrium might explain the correlated functional status among segregating V segments, but an unknown experimental factor could not be excluded. Because HLA typing was unavailable for some donors at each locus, only the typed subset was used in association tests. It was suggested by the authors that the approach could potentially be generalized to other disease states and immunological phenotypes. CMV serostatus was the only immune exposure information available for the cohort. A further reported finding was that TCR beta sequences accurately predicted the HLA-A and HLA-B alleles for most subjects in the first cohort. In the study, around 150 TCR beta chains were listed as associated with cytomegalovirus. In a later genetic analysis, fewer N-insertions in productive TCRs were reported among donors in an Asian-associated ancestry cluster than the roughly 700-donor mean. In a later genetic analysis, a missense DCLRE1C variant was associated with V-gene and J-gene trimming of TCR beta chains, and the association was replicated in an independent cohort. A later analysis associated about 17,000 TCR beta sequences with specific HLA alleles at a false discovery rate of 0.05. The classifier was reported to diagnose cytomegalovirus status with high specificity and sensitivity in both the original cohort and the validation cohort. Sequencing depth was assumed to be roughly uniform across donors in the presence/absence analyses, though that assumption may not hold. In an earlier analysis of about 600 of the donors, most TCR beta V segments appeared in productive rearrangements about 90% or about 30% of the time, broadly matching IMGT annotations. This cohort had only TCR beta chains sequenced, and the lack of alpha or paired-chain data limited which features could be detected. In a later analysis, the rate of TCR association differed among HLA loci, with DRB1 alleles having the most associated TCRs and HLA-C alleles having the fewest. In a later analysis, HLA-associated TCR beta chains were found to be more clonally expanded and to have lower generation probabilities than equally common non-associated chains.

On this clone: This clone's antigen is unknown. It has no much larger one-base neighbor in the sample; base qualities were not kept.

This clonotype was sampled from a young man in good health and CMV-seronegative. Sequenced: PBMCs.

The CDR3 loop reads CASSIQGEDGYTF. The DNA is TGCGCCAGCAGCATCCAGGGTGAGGATGGCTACACCTTC. The chain is made from TRBV5-1 and TRBJ1-2, and possibly TRBD1, on 5 matching bases. Per the germline V gene, SGHRS is the CDR1 and YFSETQ is the CDR2. The germline ends are 13 bases apart after V is trimmed by 4 bases and J by 6 bases. From the cysteine through the phenylalanine, the CDR3 covers 13 amino acids. Only the CDR3 part of the read is kept: 39 bases, read in frame from the first base.